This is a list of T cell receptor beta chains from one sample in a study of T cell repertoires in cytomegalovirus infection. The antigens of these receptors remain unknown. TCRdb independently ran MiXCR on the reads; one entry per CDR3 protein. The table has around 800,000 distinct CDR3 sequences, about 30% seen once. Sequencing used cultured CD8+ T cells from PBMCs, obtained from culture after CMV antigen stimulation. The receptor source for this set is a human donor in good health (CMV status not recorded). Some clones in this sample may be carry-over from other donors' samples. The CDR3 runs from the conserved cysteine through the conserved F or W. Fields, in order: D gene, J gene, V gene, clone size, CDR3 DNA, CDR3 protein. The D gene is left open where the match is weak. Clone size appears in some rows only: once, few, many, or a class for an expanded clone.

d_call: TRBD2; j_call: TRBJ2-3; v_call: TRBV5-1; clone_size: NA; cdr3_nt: TGCGCCAGCAGGCCTAGCGGGGGGGGGAGCACAGATACGCAGTATTTT; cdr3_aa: CASRPSGGGSTDTQYF
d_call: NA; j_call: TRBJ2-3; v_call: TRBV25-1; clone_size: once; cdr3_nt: TGTGCCAGCAGTGAAATAATCAAGGTTGGGAGTGATACGCAGTATTTT; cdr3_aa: CASSEIIKVGSDTQYF
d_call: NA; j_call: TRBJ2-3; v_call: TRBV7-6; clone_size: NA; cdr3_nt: TGTGCCAGCAGCCCCCGGGACGGTAGTTCGCAGTATTTT; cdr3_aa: CASSPRDGSSQYF
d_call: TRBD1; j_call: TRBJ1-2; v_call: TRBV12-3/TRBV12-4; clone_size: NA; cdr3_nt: TGTGCCAGCAGGTCGACAGGGAGAGGCTACACCTTC; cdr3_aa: CASRSTGRGYTF
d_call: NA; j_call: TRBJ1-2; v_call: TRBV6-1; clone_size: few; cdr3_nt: TGTGCCAGCAGTGAATTCAGGACGGCTCACGACTACACCTTC; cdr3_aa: CASSEFRTAHDYTF
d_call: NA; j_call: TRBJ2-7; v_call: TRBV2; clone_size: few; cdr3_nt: TGTGCCAGCAGTGAGGGTCCAACTTACGAGCAGTACTTC; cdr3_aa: CASSEGPTYEQYF
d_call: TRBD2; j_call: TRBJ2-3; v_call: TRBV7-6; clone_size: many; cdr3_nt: TGTGCCAGCAGCTCCATCACGGGGGGGCGAGATACGCAGTATTTT; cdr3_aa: CASSSITGGRDTQYF
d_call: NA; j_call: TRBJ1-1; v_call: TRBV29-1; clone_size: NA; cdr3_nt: TGCAGCGGACTGAGGGGGAACACTGAAGCTTTCTTT; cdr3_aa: CSGLRGNTEAFF
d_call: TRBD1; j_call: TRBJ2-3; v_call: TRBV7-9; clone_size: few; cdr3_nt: TGTGCCAGCAGCCCCCGACAGGGGTCCCCCACAGATACGCAGTATTTT; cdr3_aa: CASSPRQGSPTDTQYF
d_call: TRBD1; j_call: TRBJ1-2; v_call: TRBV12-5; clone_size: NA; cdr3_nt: TGTGCTAGTGGACCCGGGACAGCCTATGTTGGCTACACCTTC; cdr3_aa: CASGPGTAYVGYTF
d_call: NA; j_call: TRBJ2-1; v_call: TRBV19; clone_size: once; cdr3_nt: TGTGCCAGTAGTAACTCGGGGATCCCCTACAATGAGCAGTTCTTC; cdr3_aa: CASSNSGIPYNEQFF
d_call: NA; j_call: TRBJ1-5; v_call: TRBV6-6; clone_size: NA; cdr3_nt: TGTGCCAGCAGTATCCCGGAGGTGGGCAATCAGCCCCAGCATTTT; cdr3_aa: CASSIPEVGNQPQHF
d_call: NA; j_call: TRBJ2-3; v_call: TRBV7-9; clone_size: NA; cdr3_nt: TGTGCCAGCAGCTTAGAGGGCCGTAGCCAGTATTTT; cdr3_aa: CASSLEGRSQYF
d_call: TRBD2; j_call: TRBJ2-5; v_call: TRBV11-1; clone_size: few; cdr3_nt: TGTGCCAGCAGCGCCTACCTAGCGGGGGGGCCGGAGACCCAGTACTTC; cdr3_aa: CASSAYLAGGPETQYF
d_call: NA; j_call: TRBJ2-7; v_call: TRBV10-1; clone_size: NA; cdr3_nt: TGCGCCAGCAGTGAGTCGAGAGGAGGCCTCGAGCAGTACTTC; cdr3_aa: CASSESRGGLEQYF